The 13 T cell receptor beta chains listed next were all sequenced from one sample in a study of T cell responses to AZD1222 COVID-19 vaccine (dated by TCRdb to the early 2020s). The method behind the library was the immunoSEQ multiplex PCR assay. The clones in this table, taken by TCRdb from immuneACCESS, are in-frame only. Not every clone is retained; where verified, under half of the shortfall comes from an unresolved V gene, and the cause of the rest is unknown. Here the sample has 110,000 or so clones; more than 70% occur a single time. The ten largest clones take up around 10% of the sample. The intended sense of this specimen's time point label: baseline before first vaccination. The specimen comprised peripheral blood, sampled on day 0 of AZD1222 vaccination. Receptor source: an adult in good health.

V is TRBV24-1 and J is TRBJ2-3; 11 bases are a match to TRBD2. The CDR3 sequence is 14 residues long. The germline gives CDR1 KGHDR, CDR2 SFDVKD. Trimming cost V 9 bases and J 4 bases; bases outside gene matches: 5. CDR3 protein: CATELAGAPDTQYF. CDR3 DNA: TGTGCCACCGAACTAGCGGGAGCCCCAGATACGCAGTATTTT.

The J gene is TRBJ2-2, the V gene TRBV9, with TRBD2 matching over 9 bases. The J segment lost 5 bases and the V segment lost 5 bases, leaving 13 bases of the junction unmatched. This CDR3 is 17 amino acids long. The germline V gene encodes CDR1 SGDLS and CDR2 YYNGEE. The chain's CDR3 is CASSGGAGGPWTGELFF. The CDR3 bases are TGTGCCAGCAGTGGTGGGGCGGGAGGGCCCTGGACCGGGGAGCTGTTTTTT.

This clone was picked up one time. The gene calls are TRBV7-2 and TRBJ1-2; D uncertain. Germline loops: CDR1 SGHTA, CDR2 FQGNSA. Trimming left V 5 bases short and J 8 bases short, with 21 bases between. The CDR3 is 15 amino acids. This chain's CDR3 is CASSLGGDERWGYTF. As DNA, the CDR3 is TGTGCCAGCAGCCTGGGCGGTGATGAGCGATGGGGCTACACCTTC.

For this clone: Other DNA sequences in this sample translate to the same CDR3. The chain combines TRBV5-1 with TRBJ2-3; maybe TRBD2 (5 bases). The CDR3 is 14 residues long. Germline V gene lookup returns CDR1 SGHRS and CDR2 YFSETQ. V lost 2 bases to trimming and J lost 0 bases, with 7 bases between them. CDR3 in DNA: TGCGCCAGCAGCTTTCCGGGGAGCACAGATACGCAGTATTTT. Translation gives CASSFPGSTDTQYF.

The chain couples TRBV5-1 to TRBJ1-6, with D perhaps TRBD1 (6 bases). The CDR3 length is 15 residues. The germline CDR1 and CDR2 sequences are SGHRS and YFSETQ. V was cut by 0 bases and J by 10 bases, with 14 bases left in between. The CDR3 DNA reads TGCGCCAGCAGCTTGGGGGACAACCGAGGCTCACCCCTCCACTTT. Protein sequence: CASSLGDNRGSPLHF.

This sequence joins TRBV6-5 and TRBJ2-1, with D unclear. V was clipped by 6 bases and J by 3 bases, with 6 bases between them. The germline V gene has CDR1 MNHEY and CDR2 SVGAGI. The CDR3 spans 12 residues. The CDR3 nucleotides read TGTGCCAGCAGCCAACTCTACAATGAGCAGTTCTTC. Protein product: CASSQLYNEQFF.

V gene TRBV9 combines with J gene TRBJ2-1, with D tentatively TRBD2 (5 bases). V lost 3 bases and J lost 4, with 11 bases in between. The CDR3 loop spans 14 amino acids. CDR1 is SGDLS and CDR2 is YYNGEE in the germline V gene. CDR3 residues: CASSGTGTYNEQFF. The CDR3 bases are TGTGCCAGCAGCGGGACGGGAACGTACAATGAGCAGTTCTTC. Full variable domain (outside the CDR3, taken from reference TRBV9 and TRBJ2-1): DSGVTQTPKHLITATGQRVTLRCSPRSGDLSVYWYQQSLDQGLQFLIQYYNGEERAKGNILERFSAQQFPDLHSELNLSSLELGDSALYFCASSGTGTYNEQFFGPGTRLTVL.

This chain connects TRBV7-9 to TRBJ1-4; D ambiguous. Trimming removed 6 bases at V and 7 bases at J, with 9 bases between. Germline V gene lookup returns CDR1 SEHNR and CDR2 FQNEAQ (reference sequence). The CDR3 length is 12 residues. The CDR3 coding sequence is TGTGCCAGCAGTTGGGGTTCTGAAAAACTGTTTTTT. As protein: CASSWGSEKLFF. Full variable domain (missing parts from reference TRBV7-9 and TRBJ1-4): DTGVSQNPRHKITKRGQNVTFRCDPISEHNRLYWYRQTLGQGPEFLTYFQNEAQLEKSRLLSDRFSAERPKGSFSTLEIQRTEQGDSAMYLCASSWGSEKLFFGSGTQLSVL.

V usage is TRBV28 and J usage is TRBJ2-5, with D perhaps matching TRBD1 or TRBD2 (5 bases each). Per the germline V gene, CDR1 is MDHEN and CDR2 is SYDVKM. The germline V and J ends were trimmed by 3 bases and 4 bases, with 9 bases remaining between them. This CDR3 contains 13 residues. Here the CDR3 DNA reads TGTGCCAGCAGTTTTGGGGGTTCAGAGACCCAGTACTTC. It is translated as CASSFGGSETQYF.

V usage is TRBV20-1 and J usage is TRBJ2-7; 7 nucleotides align to TRBD2. With V trimmed by 3 bases and J by 5 bases, 7 bases remained unmatched. The germline V gene encodes CDR1 DFQATT and CDR2 SNEGSKA (reference sequence). This CDR3 region has 13 residues. The CDR3: CSASPREQDEQYF. As DNA, the CDR3 is TGCAGTGCTAGTCCGCGGGAGCAGGACGAGCAGTACTTC.

This chain links TRBV19 with TRBJ1-5, with TRBD1 as a possible D gene (6 bases). The CDR3 covers 15 residues. CDR1 is LNHDA, CDR2 SQIVND, per germline (reference sequence). V lost 7 bases and J lost 0, with 13 bases in between. CDR3 region: CASMRGANSNQPQHF. CDR3 sequence (DNA): TGTGCCAGTATGAGGGGGGCTAATAGCAATCAGCCCCAGCATTTT.

This clone appeared once. The gene calls are TRBV19 and TRBJ1-2, with a possible D match to TRBD1 (6 bases). The CDR3 has 14 residues. Germline CDR1 and CDR2: LNHDA and SQIVND (reference sequence). The ends were cut back, 3 bases at V and 2 bases at J, with 10 bases in the middle. CDR3 sequence: CASSIRGRNYGYTF. The CDR3 DNA is TGTGCCAGTAGTATCAGGGGTCGAAACTATGGCTACACCTTC.

This clone was seen more than once but under ten times. This chain joins TRBV7-3 and TRBJ2-1, with 8 bases identical to TRBD1. The germline V gene encodes CDR1 SGHTA and CDR2 FQGTGA. With V trimmed by 1 base and J by 2 bases, 7 bases remained unmatched. The CDR3 consists of 17 residues. The CDR3 coding sequence is TGTGCCAGCAGCTTAAGAGCCGGGACAGGAGCCTACAATGAGCAGTTCTTC. As protein: CASSLRAGTGAYNEQFF. Using reference TRBV7-3 and TRBJ2-1 for the parts outside the CDR3, the full variable domain is GAGVSQTPSNKVTEKGKYVELRCDPISGHTALYWYRQSLGQGPEFLIYFQGTGAADDSGLPNDRFFAVRPEGSVSTLKIQRTERGDSAVYLCASSLRAGTGAYNEQFFGPGTRLTVL.